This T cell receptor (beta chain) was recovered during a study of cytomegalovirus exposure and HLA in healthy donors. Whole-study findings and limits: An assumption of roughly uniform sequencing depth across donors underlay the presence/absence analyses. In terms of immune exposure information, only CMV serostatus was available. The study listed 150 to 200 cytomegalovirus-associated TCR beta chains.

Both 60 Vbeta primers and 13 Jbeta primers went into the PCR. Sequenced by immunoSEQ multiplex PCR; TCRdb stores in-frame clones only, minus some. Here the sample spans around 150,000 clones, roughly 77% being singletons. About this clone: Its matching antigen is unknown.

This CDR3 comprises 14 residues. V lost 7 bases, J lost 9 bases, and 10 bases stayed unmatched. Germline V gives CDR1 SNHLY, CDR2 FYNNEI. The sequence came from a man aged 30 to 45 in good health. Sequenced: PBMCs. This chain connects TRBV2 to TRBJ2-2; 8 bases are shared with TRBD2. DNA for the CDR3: TGTGCCAGCAACGAGCGGGGGCAGGTTAGGGAGCTGTTTTTT. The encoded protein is CASNERGQVRELFF.